A single TCR beta chain is shown here with its context. Its target is unknown. These data belong to a study of T cells after yellow fever vaccination. Across the study: In the case of low-cell-number fractions, SMART-Seq v4 Ultra Low Input was used for preparation. Whole-study findings and limits: In post-booster samples, most primary-vaccination clones reappeared (around 95% CD4, 70% to 90% CD8). Contamination of FACS-sorted repertoires by abundant clonotypes from the bulk population could occur.

A single record per CDR3 protein comes from TCRdb applying MiXCR to the 5' RACE reads. This sample has over 300,000 distinct CDR3 sequences, with approximately 4% found just once. Germline V gene sequence: CDR1 SNHLY, CDR2 FYNNEI. This CDR3 spans 11 amino acids. V was trimmed by 2 bases and J by 7 bases, leaving 5 bases between them. The rearrangement uses TRBV2 and TRBJ1-1; no clear D. This specimen was PBMCs, taken 5 days after the yellow fever booster vaccination. This clonotype originated in a young man who received the YFV17D yellow fever vaccine. The CDR3 region is CASSERGEAFF. The CDR3 nucleotides read TGTGCCAGCAGTGAACGGGGTGAAGCTTTCTTT. The full variable domain, completed using reference TRBV2 and TRBJ1-1, is EPEVTQTPSHQVTQMGQEVILRCVPISNHLYFYWYRQILGQKVEFLVSFYNNEISEKSEIFDDQFSVERPDGSNFTLKIRSTKLEDSAMYFCASSERGEAFFGQGTRLTVV.